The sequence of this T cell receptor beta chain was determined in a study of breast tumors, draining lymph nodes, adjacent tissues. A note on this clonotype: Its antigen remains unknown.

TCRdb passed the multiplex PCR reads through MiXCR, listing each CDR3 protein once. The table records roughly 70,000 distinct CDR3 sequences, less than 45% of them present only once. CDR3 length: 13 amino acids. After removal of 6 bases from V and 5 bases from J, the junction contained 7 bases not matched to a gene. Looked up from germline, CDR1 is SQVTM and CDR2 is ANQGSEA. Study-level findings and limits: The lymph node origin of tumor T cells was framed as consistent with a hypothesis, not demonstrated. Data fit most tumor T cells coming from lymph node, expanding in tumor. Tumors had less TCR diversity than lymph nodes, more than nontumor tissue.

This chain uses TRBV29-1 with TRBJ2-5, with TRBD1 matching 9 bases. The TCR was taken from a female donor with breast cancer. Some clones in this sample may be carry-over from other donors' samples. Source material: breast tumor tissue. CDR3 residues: CSVEQGAHETQYF. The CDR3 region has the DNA TGCAGCGTGGAACAGGGGGCGCATGAGACCCAGTACTTC. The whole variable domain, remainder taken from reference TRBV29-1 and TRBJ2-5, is SAVISQKPSRDICQRGTSLTIQCQVDSQVTMMFWYRQQPGQSLTLIATANQGSEATYESGFVIDKFPISRPNLTFSTLTVSNMSPEDSSIYLCSVEQGAHETQYFGPGTRLLVL.